This T cell receptor (beta chain) was profiled in a study of CD8 T cells in ankylosing spondylitis. Points from the study as a whole: The study identified a TCR beta motif of under 10 highly homologous variants that appeared characteristic of ankylosing spondylitis blood. Disease-linked clones displayed a CD8+ phenotype and appeared relatively rarely in peripheral blood. Enrichment of disease-linked clones was reportedly significant in matched ankylosing spondylitis synovial fluid.

5'-RACE, quantitative and with molecular barcodes, yielded the TCR beta libraries. TCRdb re-derived calls from the 5' RACE reads in MiXCR, one entry per CDR3 protein. Seen here are some 350,000 distinct CDR3 sequences, roughly 15% observed once, and the top ten hold 1.1%. This clonotype was seen a handful of times. Its antigen is unknown. What was sequenced was blood, either unsorted or a sorted T cell fraction (not recorded which). This receptor was identified in a male donor with ankylosing spondylitis or in good health (not recorded which).

The CDR3 protein is CASTESGRGYEQYF. The DNA of the CDR3 is TGTGCCAGCACCGAAAGCGGGAGGGGCTACGAGCAGTACTTC. This chain links TRBV3-1 with TRBJ2-7; 10 bases agree with TRBD2. Germline lookup yields CDR1 LGHDT and CDR2 YNNKEL (reference sequence). The ends lost 7 bases at V and 3 bases at J; junction bases unmatched: 6. The length of the CDR3 is 14 residues.